This TCR beta chain was profiled in a study of blood T cell repertoires in COVID-19. For the study at large: In each case, the material was cDNA or gDNA derived from T cells, B-cell-depleted T cells, or PBMCs.

In the source study's methods: Estimation of nucleated cell counts was performed using reference gene primer amplification. Profiled with immunoSEQ multiplex PCR; TCRdb holds only in-frame clones, not every one. Clone size and the V and J calls come from that table; the DNA yielded D and trimming. The sample contains approximately 70,000 clones, 88% of which appear only once. V lost 7 bases to trimming and J lost 5 bases, with 14 bases between them. The germline V gene encodes CDR1 LNHDA and CDR2 SQIVND (reference sequence). The CDR3 sequence is 14 residues long. Sequenced: peripheral blood. The genes are TRBV19 and TRBJ1-4; D is possibly TRBD1 (5 bases). This TCR was sampled from a human donor in a cohort sampled during active COVID-19. CDR3 region: CASKGNQKNEKLFF. The CDR3 bases are TGTGCCAGTAAGGGGAATCAAAAGAATGAAAAACTGTTTTTT.